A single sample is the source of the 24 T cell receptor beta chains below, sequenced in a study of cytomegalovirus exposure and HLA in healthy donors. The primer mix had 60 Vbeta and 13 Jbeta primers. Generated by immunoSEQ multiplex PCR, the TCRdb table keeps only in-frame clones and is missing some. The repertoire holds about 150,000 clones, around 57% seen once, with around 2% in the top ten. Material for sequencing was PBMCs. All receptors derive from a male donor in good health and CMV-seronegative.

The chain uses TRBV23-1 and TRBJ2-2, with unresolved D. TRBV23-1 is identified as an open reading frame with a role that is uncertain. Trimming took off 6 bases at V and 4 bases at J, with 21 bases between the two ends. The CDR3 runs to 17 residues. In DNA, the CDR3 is TGCGCCAGCAGCCAAAAGGCCCGACCGCTAGGCACCGGGGAGCTGTTTTTT. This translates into CASSQKARPLGTGELFF.

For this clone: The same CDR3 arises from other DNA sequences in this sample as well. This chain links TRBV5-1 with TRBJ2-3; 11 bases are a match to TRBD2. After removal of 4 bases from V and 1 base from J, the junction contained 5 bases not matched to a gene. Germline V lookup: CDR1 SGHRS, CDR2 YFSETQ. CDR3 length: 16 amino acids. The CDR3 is CASSLGLAVGTDTQYF. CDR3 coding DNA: TGCGCCAGCAGCCTGGGACTAGCGGTGGGCACAGATACGCAGTATTTT.

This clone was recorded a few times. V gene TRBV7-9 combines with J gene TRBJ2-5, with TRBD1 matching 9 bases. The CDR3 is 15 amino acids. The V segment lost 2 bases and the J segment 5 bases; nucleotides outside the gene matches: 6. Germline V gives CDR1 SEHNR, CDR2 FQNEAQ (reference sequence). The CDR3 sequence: CASSLTGDRDETQYF. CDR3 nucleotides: TGTGCCAGCAGCTTAACAGGGGACAGGGACGAGACCCAGTACTTC.

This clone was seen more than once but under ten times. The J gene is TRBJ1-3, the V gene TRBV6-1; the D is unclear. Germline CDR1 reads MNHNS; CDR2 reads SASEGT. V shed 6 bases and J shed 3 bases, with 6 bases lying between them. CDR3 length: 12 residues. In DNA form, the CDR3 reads TGTGCCAGCAGCTACTATGGAAACACCATATATTTT. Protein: CASSYYGNTIYF.

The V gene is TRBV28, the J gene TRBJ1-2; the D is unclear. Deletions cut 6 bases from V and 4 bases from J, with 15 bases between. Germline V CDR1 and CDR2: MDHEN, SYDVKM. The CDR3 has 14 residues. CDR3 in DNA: TGTGCCAGCAGCGGTCCCCTCGTTCCCTATGGCTACACCTTC. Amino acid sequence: CASSGPLVPYGYTF.

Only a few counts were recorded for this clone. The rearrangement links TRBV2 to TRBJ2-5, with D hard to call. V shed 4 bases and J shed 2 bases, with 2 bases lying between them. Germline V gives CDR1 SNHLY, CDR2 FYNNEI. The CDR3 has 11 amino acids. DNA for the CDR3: TGTGCCAGCAGTGTACAAGAGACCCAGTACTTC. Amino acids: CASSVQETQYF.

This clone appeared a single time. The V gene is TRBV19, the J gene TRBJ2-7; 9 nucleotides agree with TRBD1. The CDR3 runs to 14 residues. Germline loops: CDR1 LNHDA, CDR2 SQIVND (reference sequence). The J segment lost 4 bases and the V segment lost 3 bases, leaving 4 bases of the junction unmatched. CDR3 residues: CASSIGQGWYEQYF. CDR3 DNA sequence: TGTGCCAGTAGTATCGGACAGGGGTGGTACGAGCAGTACTTC.

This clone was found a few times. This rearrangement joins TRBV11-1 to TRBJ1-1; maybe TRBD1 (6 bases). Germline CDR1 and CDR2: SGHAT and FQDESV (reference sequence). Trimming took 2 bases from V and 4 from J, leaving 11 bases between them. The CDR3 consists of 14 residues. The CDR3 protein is CASSLTRGATEAFF. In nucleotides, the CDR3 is TGTGCCAGCAGCTTAACCAGGGGCGCCACTGAAGCTTTCTTT. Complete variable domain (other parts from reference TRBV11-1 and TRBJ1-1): EAEVAQSPRYKITEKSQAVAFWCDPISGHATLYWYRQILGQGPELLVQFQDESVVDDSQLPKDRFSAERLKGVDSTLKIQPAELGDSAMYLCASSLTRGATEAFFGQGTRLTVV.

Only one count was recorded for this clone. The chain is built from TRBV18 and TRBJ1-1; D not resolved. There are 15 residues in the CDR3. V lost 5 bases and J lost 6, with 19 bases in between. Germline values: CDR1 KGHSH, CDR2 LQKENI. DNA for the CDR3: TGTGCCAGCTCATTGCTCACGATGGAGGGTGCTGAAGCTTTCTTT. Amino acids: CASSLLTMEGAEAFF.

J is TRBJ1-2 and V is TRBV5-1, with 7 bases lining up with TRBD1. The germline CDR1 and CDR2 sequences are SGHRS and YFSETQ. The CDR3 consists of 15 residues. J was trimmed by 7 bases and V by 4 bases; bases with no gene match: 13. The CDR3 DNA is TGCGCCAGCAGCCTGGGGGGACAGCAAATGGGTGGCTACACCTTC. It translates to CASSLGGQQMGGYTF.

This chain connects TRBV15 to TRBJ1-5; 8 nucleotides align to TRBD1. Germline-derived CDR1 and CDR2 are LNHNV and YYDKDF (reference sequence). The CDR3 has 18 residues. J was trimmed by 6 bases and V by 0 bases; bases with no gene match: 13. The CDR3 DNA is TGTGCCACCAGCAGAGAATCCGGGACAGGCGTGGGTAGTCAGCCCCAGCATTTT. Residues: CATSRESGTGVGSQPQHF.

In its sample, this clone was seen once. This chain's CDR3 is CASSLRQGAFGELFF. As DNA, the CDR3 is TGTGCCAGCAGCTTAAGGCAGGGGGCTTTCGGGGAGCTGTTTTTT. The chain is built from TRBV7-2 and TRBJ2-2; 8 bases match TRBD1. J was trimmed by 7 bases and V by 2 bases; bases with no gene match: 6. CDR1 is SGHTA and CDR2 is FQGNSA in the germline V gene. The CDR3 has 15 amino acids.

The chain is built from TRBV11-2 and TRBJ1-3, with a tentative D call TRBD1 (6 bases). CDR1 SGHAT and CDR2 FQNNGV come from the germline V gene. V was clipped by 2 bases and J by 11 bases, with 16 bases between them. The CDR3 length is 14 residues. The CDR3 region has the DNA TGTGCCAGCAGCTTAAACGAAGGACAGTCCTCCATATATTTT. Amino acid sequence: CASSLNEGQSSIYF.

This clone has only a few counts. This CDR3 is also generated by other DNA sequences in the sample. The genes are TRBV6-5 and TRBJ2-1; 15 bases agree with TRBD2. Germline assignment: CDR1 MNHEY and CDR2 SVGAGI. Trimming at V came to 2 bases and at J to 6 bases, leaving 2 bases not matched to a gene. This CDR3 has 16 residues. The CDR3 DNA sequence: TGTGCCAGCAGTTACACGGGACTAGCGGGGGGCAATGAGCAGTTCTTC. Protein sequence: CASSYTGLAGGNEQFF.

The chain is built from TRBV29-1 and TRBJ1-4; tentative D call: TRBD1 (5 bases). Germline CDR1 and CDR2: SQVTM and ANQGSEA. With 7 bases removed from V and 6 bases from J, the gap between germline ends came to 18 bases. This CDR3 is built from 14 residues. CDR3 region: CSAEKTVGDEKLFF. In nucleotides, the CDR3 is TGCAGCGCTGAGAAGACAGTAGGGGATGAAAAACTGTTTTTT.

CDR3 region: CASSRTDLGLTTGELFF. CDR3 bases: TGCGCCAGCAGCCGTACGGATTTGGGACTGACCACCGGGGAGCTGTTTTTT. The chain has TRBV4-1 and TRBJ2-2; tentative D call: TRBD2 (6 bases). This CDR3 is 17 amino acids long. In germline, CDR1 is MGHRA, CDR2 YSYEKL. Trimming took off 4 bases at V and 4 bases at J, with 19 bases between the two ends.

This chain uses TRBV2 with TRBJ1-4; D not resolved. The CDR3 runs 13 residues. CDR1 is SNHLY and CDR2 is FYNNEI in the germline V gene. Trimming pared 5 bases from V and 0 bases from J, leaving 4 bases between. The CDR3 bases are TGTGCCAGCAGTTATGCAACTAATGAAAAACTGTTTTTT. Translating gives CASSYATNEKLFF.

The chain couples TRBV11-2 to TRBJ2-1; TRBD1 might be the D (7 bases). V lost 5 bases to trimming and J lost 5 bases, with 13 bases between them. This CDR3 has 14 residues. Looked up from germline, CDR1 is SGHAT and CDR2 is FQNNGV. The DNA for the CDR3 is TGTGCCAGCAGCAAGGAGGGGGCCCACAATGAGCAGTTCTTC. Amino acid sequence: CASSKEGAHNEQFF.

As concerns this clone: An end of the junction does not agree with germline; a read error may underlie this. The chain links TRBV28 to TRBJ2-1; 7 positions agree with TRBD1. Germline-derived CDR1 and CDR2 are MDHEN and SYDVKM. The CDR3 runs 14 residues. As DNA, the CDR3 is TGTGCCACCTCTCAGGGGGTCTCCAACAATGAGCAGTTCTTC. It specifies CATSQGVSNNEQFF.

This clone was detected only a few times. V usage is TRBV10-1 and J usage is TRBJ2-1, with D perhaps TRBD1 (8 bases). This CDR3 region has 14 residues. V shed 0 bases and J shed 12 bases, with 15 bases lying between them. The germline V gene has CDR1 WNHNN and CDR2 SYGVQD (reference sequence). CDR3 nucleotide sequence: TGCGCCAGCAGTGAGTCGGGGGGGACAGGAGGGCAGTTCTTC. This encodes CASSESGGTGGQFF.

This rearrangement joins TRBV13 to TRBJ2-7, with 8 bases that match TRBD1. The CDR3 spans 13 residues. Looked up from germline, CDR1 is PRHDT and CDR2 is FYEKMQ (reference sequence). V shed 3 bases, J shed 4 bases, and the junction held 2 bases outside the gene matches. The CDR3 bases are TGTGCCAGCAGCTTTGACAGGGGTTACGAGCAGTACTTC. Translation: CASSFDRGYEQYF.

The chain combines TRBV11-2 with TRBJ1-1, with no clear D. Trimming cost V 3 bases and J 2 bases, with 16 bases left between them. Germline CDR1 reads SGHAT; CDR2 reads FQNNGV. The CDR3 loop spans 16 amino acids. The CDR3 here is CASSFSRAEANTEAFF. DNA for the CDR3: TGTGCCAGCAGCTTTAGTCGCGCAGAGGCAAACACTGAAGCTTTCTTT.

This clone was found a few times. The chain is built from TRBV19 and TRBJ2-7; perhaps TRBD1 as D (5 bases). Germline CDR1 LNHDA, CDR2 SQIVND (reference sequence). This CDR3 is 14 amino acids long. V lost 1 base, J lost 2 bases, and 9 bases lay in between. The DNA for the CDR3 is TGTGCCAGTAGTATAGCTCCAGGGACCTACGAGCAGTACTTC. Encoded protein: CASSIAPGTYEQYF. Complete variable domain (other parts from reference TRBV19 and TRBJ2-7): DGGITQSPKYLFRKEGQNVTLSCEQNLNHDAMYWYRQDPGQGLRLIYYSQIVNDFQKGDIAEGYSVSREKKESFPLTVTSAQKNPTAFYLCASSIAPGTYEQYFGPGTRLTVT.

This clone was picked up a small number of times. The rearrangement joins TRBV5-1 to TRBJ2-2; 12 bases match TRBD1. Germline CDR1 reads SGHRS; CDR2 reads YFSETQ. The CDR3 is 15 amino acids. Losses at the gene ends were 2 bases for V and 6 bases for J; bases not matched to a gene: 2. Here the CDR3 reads CASSFRDRGPGELFF. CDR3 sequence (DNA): TGCGCCAGCAGCTTCCGGGACAGGGGGCCCGGGGAGCTGTTTTTT.